Included here is one T cell receptor (beta chain) sequence, with context. These data come from a study of blood T cell repertoires in COVID-19. Study as a whole: From the United States, Italy and Spain came samples of acute and convalescent COVID-19. The analysed material was cDNA or gDNA that came from T cells, B-cell-depleted T cells, or PBMCs.

Original methodology: Scientists estimated how many nucleated cells there were by amplifying reference gene primers. Profiled with immunoSEQ multiplex PCR; TCRdb holds only in-frame clones, not every one. That table gives V, J and clone size, and the DNA gave D and trimming. The table records about 220,000 clones, approximately 81% of them present only once. Germline trimming cut 6 bases from V and 0 bases from J; bases unmatched to any gene: 7. The germline gives CDR1 SGHVS, CDR2 FNYEAQ. The CDR3 is 16 residues long. The sequence derives from a man younger than 45 with active or convalescent COVID-19. This rearrangement joins TRBV7-6 to TRBJ2-2; TRBD1 agrees at 7 bases. The sample consisted of peripheral blood. In DNA, the CDR3 is TGTGCCAGCAGAGAGGGGGCCAACGCGAACACCGGGGAGCTGTTTTTT. Its translation is CASREGANANTGELFF. Filled out from reference TRBV7-6 and TRBJ2-2, the complete variable domain reads GAGVSQSPRYKVTKRGQDVALRCDPISGHVSLYWYRQALGQGPEFLTYFNYEAQQDKSGLPNDRFSAERPEGSISTLTIQRTEQRDSAMYRCASREGANANTGELFFGEGSRLTVL.